One and the same sample provided the 14 T cell receptor beta chains below, sequenced in a study of shared clonotypes between healthy human individuals. Sequenced by immunoSEQ multiplex PCR; TCRdb stores in-frame clones only, minus some. This table has under 1,100,000 clones, approximately 68% appearing once. The source material was memory CD4+ T cells sorted from blood. Subset in this sample: CD45RA-negative fraction. The origin of the receptors is a man between 18 and 29 years old in good health.

The chain recombines TRBV27 with TRBJ1-1, with no clear D. The CDR3 is 15 residues long. Trimming pared 5 bases from V and 3 bases from J, leaving 16 bases between. CDR1 MNHEY and CDR2 SMNVEV come from the germline V gene (reference sequence). The CDR3 loop is CASSPSSLRHTEAFF. CDR3 nucleotides: TGTGCCAGCAGTCCTTCCTCCCTTAGGCACACTGAAGCTTTCTTT.

The V and J genes are TRBV2 and TRBJ2-3; TRBD2 agrees at 12 bases. The V and J ends lost 9 bases and 7 bases, in that order; junction bases with no gene match: 2. The CDR3 runs to 12 residues. In germline, CDR1 is SNHLY, CDR2 FYNNEI. DNA of the CDR3: TGTGCCAGTGGACTAGCGGGGTATACGCAGTATTTT. Its translation is CASGLAGYTQYF.

This rearrangement joins TRBV10-1 to TRBJ1-1; D is uncertain. CDR3 size: 12 residues. Trimming shortened V by 3 bases and J by 10 bases, and 12 bases separated the two germline ends. The germline V gene has CDR1 WNHNN and CDR2 SYGVQD (reference sequence). The CDR3: CASSDGRLRAFF. As DNA, the CDR3 is TGCGCCAGCAGTGACGGCAGGCTTCGAGCTTTCTTT.

The CDR3 bases are TGTGCCTGGAGGGCCTCGGGGAGGAGACTATCCCACAACGAGCAGTACTTC. Its translation: CAWRASGRRLSHNEQYF. The gene calls are TRBV30 and TRBJ2-5; a weak D match, TRBD2 (6 bases). Judging by the DNA end, TRBJ2-7 fits better; the J call may be wrong. This CDR3 contains 17 residues. CDR1 and CDR2 (germline): GTSNPN, SVGIG (reference sequence).

This chain links TRBV10-3 with TRBJ2-5; D is undetermined. Germline V CDR1 and CDR2: ENHRY, SYGVKD. The CDR3 sequence is 13 residues long. The V gene lost 0 bases and the J gene lost 5 bases, with 7 bases spanning the gap. CDR3 DNA sequence: TGTGCCATCAGTGAGTCGGTCGGGGAGACCCAGTACTTC. Its protein is CAISESVGETQYF.

Regarding this clone: Other DNA sequences in the same sample also yield this CDR3. The CDR3 reads CASSLGTSGSYEQYF. The CDR3 DNA is TGTGCCAGCAGCTTAGGGACTAGCGGGTCCTACGAGCAGTACTTC. This chain connects TRBV7-8 to TRBJ2-7, with TRBD2 matching over 11 bases. J was trimmed by 1 base and V by 1 base; bases with no gene match: 0. The V gene's germline CDR1 is SGHVS and CDR2 FQNEAQ. The length of the CDR3 is 15 residues.

The rearrangement joins TRBV10-3 to TRBJ1-2; D remains unclear. CDR3 length: 14 residues. V lost 3 bases and J 3 bases, leaving 11 bases between the germline ends. Germline V gene sequence: CDR1 ENHRY, CDR2 SYGVKD. Here the CDR3 reads CAISDLAEDYGYTF. The DNA of the CDR3 is TGTGCCATCAGTGATCTGGCAGAGGACTATGGCTACACCTTC.

This sequence joins TRBV19 and TRBJ1-1; 7 bases are shared with TRBD1. The germline V gene encodes CDR1 LNHDA and CDR2 SQIVND (reference sequence). CDR3 length: 14 amino acids. With V trimmed by 6 bases and J by 1 base, 5 bases remained unmatched. CDR3 amino acids: CASRTGTENTEAFF. DNA for the CDR3: TGTGCCAGTAGAACCGGGACAGAGAACACTGAAGCTTTCTTT.

This clone was counted only a few times. The chain is built from TRBV6-5 and TRBJ2-3, with D perhaps TRBD2 (5 bases). Germline V CDR1 and CDR2: MNHEY, SVGAGI. The V end was cut by 0 bases, the J end by 1 base, with 11 bases between. The CDR3 has 16 amino acids. CDR3 sequence reads: CASSYSRAAGTDTQYF. The DNA for the CDR3 is TGTGCCAGCAGTTACTCGAGGGCTGCGGGCACAGATACGCAGTATTTT.

CDR3 amino acids: CASSLRGGGYNEQFF. In DNA, the CDR3 is TGTGCCAGCAGCTTGCGTGGCGGGGGGTACAATGAGCAGTTCTTC. The chain is built from TRBV7-8 and TRBJ2-1; 8 bases are shared with TRBD2. This CDR3 is built from 15 residues. CDR1 is SGHVS and CDR2 is FQNEAQ in the germline V gene. V shed 3 bases and J 4 bases; nucleotides not matched to a gene: 5.

This chain joins TRBV5-4 and TRBJ2-2, with 7 bases lining up with TRBD1. This CDR3 region has 15 residues. The trim removed 4 bases at V and 0 bases at J, leaving 3 bases unmatched. Germline-derived CDR1 and CDR2 are SGHNT and YYREEE (reference sequence). As DNA, the CDR3 is TGTGCCAGCAGCAAGGACAGGACGAACACCGGGGAGCTGTTTTTT. Amino acid sequence: CASSKDRTNTGELFF.

In regard to this clone: One end of the junction fails to match germline, which may point to a read error. The rearrangement links TRBV27 to TRBJ2-3; D call uncertain. Germline V gene lookup returns CDR1 MNHEY and CDR2 SMNVEV (reference sequence). This CDR3 spans 14 amino acids. CDR3 amino acids: CASSLSPYEDTQYF. DNA for the CDR3: TGTGCCAGCAGTCTATCCCCCTACGAGGATACGCAGTATTTT.

The chain has TRBV6-5 and TRBJ1-2; 9 bases are shared with TRBD1. Germline assignment: CDR1 MNHEY and CDR2 SVGAGI. The J segment lost 11 bases and the V segment lost 7 bases, leaving 5 bases of the junction unmatched. The CDR3 sequence is 11 residues long. The CDR3 protein is CASNRGPWYTF. CDR3 coding DNA: TGTGCCAGCAACAGGGGGCCCTGGTACACCTTC.

The chain couples TRBV5-1 to TRBJ2-2; D is perhaps TRBD1 or TRBD2 (5 bases each). Germline V gene lookup returns CDR1 SGHRS and CDR2 YFSETQ. Trimming left V 4 bases short and J 4 bases short, with 23 bases between. The CDR3 spans 18 residues. The CDR3 region is CASSKGPGTPTGTGELFF. The CDR3 DNA follows: TGCGCCAGCAGCAAAGGCCCAGGGACCCCGACGGGCACCGGGGAGCTGTTTTTT.